Below are 11 T cell receptor beta chains sequenced from a single sample in a study of technical replicates of blood from a few donors. TCRdb keeps only in-frame clones here, not all; method: immunoSEQ multiplex PCR. The data contain some 80,000 clones, roughly 94% of them singletons. The sample was T cells isolated from PBMCs. Receptors were obtained from a human donor in good health.

This sequence joins TRBV9 and TRBJ1-4, with 7 bases that match TRBD1. The CDR3 contains 13 residues. V trimming: 4 bases; J trimming: 8 bases; junction bases outside the gene matches: 5. The germline V gene encodes CDR1 SGDLS and CDR2 YYNGEE. CDR3 amino acids: CASSRGTEEKLFF. The CDR3 nucleotides read TGTGCCAGCAGCCGAGGGACAGAGGAAAAACTGTTTTTT.

V and J are TRBV4-2 and TRBJ2-3, with 11 nucleotides matching TRBD2. The CDR3 is 17 residues long. After removal of 4 bases from V and 0 bases from J, the junction contained 6 bases not matched to a gene. Germline values: CDR1 LGHNA, CDR2 YNFKEQ. As DNA, the CDR3 is TGTGCCAGCAGCCTTCTAGCGGGAGGAATAAGCACAGATACGCAGTATTTT. Its translation: CASSLLAGGISTDTQYF.

The chain joins TRBV28 to TRBJ2-5; no clear D. CDR1 MDHEN and CDR2 SYDVKM come from the germline V gene. V was trimmed by 3 bases and J by 5 bases, leaving 19 bases between them. There are 16 residues in the CDR3. The CDR3 bases are TGTGCCAGCAGTTTTTTAGGAATCGGGTTACGGGAGACCCAGTACTTC. It codes for CASSFLGIGLRETQYF.

The chain combines TRBV4-1 with TRBJ1-1; D is possibly TRBD1 (5 bases). In germline, CDR1 is MGHRA, CDR2 YSYEKL. CDR3 length: 13 residues. The V end was cut by 3 bases, the J end by 5 bases, with 10 bases between. The CDR3: CASSQTPGTEAFF. CDR3 coding DNA: TGCGCCAGCAGCCAGACTCCAGGGACTGAAGCTTTCTTT.

The chain uses TRBV9 and TRBJ2-7; 7 bases fit TRBD1. The CDR3 has 15 residues. V lost 4 bases, J lost 7 bases, and 14 bases stayed unmatched. CDR1 and CDR2 (germline): SGDLS, YYNGEE. The CDR3, as DNA: TGTGCCAGCAGCACTAGACAGGGTACGGAATCGGAGCAGTACTTC. This translates into CASSTRQGTESEQYF.

V and J are TRBV19 and TRBJ2-7; 8 bases map to TRBD1. The CDR3 extends over 15 amino acids. Germline CDR1 is LNHDA and CDR2 is SQIVND (reference sequence). The junction had 4 bases not matched to a gene; V was cut back by 1 base and J by 2 bases. CDR3 amino acids: CASSIGAGGPYEQYF. For the CDR3, the DNA is TGTGCCAGTAGTATAGGGGCAGGGGGCCCCTACGAGCAGTACTTC.

The chain carries TRBV4-1 and TRBJ2-1; no reliable D call. Germline V gene data show CDR1 as MGHRA and CDR2 as YSYEKL. This CDR3 has 15 amino acids. Trimming removed 0 bases at V and 9 bases at J, with 15 bases between. Here the CDR3 DNA reads TGCGCCAGCAGCCAAGATGGGTGGAGTATAATTGAGCAGTTCTTC. It is translated as CASSQDGWSIIEQFF.

V is TRBV5-4 and J is TRBJ2-7; 7 bases agree with TRBD2. The germline V gene encodes CDR1 SGHNT and CDR2 YYREEE (reference sequence). The V gene end was trimmed by 3 bases and the J gene end by 0 bases; junction bases not matched to a gene: 6. The CDR3 has 15 residues. The CDR3 DNA is TGTGCCAGCAGCTATCTAGCGGACCACTCCTACGAGCAGTACTTC. Translation: CASSYLADHSYEQYF.

V usage is TRBV14 and J usage is TRBJ2-7; weak D call: TRBD1 (6 bases). This CDR3 is built from 13 residues. Trimming removed 8 bases at V and 6 bases at J, with 17 bases between. Germline V gene sequence: CDR1 SGHDN, CDR2 FVKESK. The CDR3 DNA sequence: TGTGCCAGCGGCAACTCAGGGGCGGTCGAGCAGTACTTC. Translating gives CASGNSGAVEQYF. The full variable domain, with the rest looked up from reference TRBV14 and TRBJ2-7, is EAGVTQFPSHSVIEKGQTVTLRCDPISGHDNLYWYRRVMGKEIKFLLHFVKESKQDESGMPNNRFLAERTGGTYSTLKVQPAELEDSGVYFCASGNSGAVEQYFGPGTRLTVT.

This chain connects TRBV7-3 to TRBJ1-2, with 7 positions matching TRBD1. Germline values: CDR1 SGHTA, CDR2 FQGTGA. Trimming at V came to 5 bases and at J to 4 bases, leaving 4 bases not matched to a gene. CDR3 length: 13 amino acids. CDR3 nucleotide sequence: TGTGCCAGCAGCACCCCAGGGGGCTATGGCTACACCTTC. The encoded protein is CASSTPGGYGYTF.

The V call is TRBV7-3, the J call TRBJ2-5; 15 bases match TRBD2. Germline V gene sequence: CDR1 SGHTA, CDR2 FQGTGA. This CDR3 spans 16 amino acids. After removal of 4 bases from V and 2 bases from J, the junction contained 2 bases not matched to a gene. CDR3 in amino acids: CASSSGLAGGQETQYF. The CDR3 DNA follows: TGTGCCAGCAGCTCGGGACTAGCGGGAGGTCAAGAGACCCAGTACTTC.